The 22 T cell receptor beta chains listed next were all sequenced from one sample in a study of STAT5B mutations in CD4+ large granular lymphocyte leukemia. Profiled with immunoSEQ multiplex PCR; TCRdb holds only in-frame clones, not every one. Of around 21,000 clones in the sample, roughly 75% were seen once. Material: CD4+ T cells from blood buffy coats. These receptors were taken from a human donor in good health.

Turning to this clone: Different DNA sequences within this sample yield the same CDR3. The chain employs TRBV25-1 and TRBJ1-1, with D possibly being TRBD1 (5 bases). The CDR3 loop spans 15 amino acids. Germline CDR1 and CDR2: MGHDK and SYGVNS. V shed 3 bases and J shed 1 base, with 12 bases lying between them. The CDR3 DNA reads TGTGCCAGCAGTGATAAAAAGGGGTGGAACACTGAAGCTTTCTTT. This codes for CASSDKKGWNTEAFF.

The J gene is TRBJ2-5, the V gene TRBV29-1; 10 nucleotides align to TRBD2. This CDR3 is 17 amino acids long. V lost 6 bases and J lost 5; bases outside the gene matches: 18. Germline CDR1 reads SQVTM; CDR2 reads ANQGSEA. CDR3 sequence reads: CSVSESSGSLVRETQYF. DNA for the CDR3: TGCAGCGTCTCCGAGTCTAGCGGGAGTTTAGTAAGGGAGACCCAGTACTTC.

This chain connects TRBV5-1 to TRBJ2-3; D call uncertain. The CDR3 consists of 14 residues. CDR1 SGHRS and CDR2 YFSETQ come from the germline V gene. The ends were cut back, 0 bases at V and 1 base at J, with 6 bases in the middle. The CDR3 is CASSLEQGTDTQYF. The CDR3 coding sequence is TGCGCCAGCAGCTTGGAGCAGGGCACAGATACGCAGTATTTT.

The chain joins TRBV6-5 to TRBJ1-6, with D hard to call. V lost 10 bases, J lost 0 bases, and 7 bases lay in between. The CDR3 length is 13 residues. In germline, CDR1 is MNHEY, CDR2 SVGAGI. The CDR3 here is CAISDSYNSPLHF. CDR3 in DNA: TGTGCCATCTCTGACTCCTATAATTCACCCCTCCACTTT.

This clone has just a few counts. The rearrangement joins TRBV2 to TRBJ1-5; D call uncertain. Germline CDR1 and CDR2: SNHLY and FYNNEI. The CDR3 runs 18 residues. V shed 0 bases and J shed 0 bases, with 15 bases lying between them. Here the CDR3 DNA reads TGTGCCAGCAGTGAAGCTCTAGGGTTCTACTATAGCAATCAGCCCCAGCATTTT. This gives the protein CASSEALGFYYSNQPQHF.

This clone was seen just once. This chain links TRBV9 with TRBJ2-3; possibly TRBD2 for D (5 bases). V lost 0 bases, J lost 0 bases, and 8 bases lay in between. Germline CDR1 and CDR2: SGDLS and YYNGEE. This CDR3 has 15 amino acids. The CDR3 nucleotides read TGTGCCAGCAGCGTAGAGGTAGCGAGCACAGATACGCAGTATTTT. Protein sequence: CASSVEVASTDTQYF.

CDR3 amino acids: CASVTQGDTIYF. For the CDR3, the DNA is TGTGCCAGCGTGACCCAGGGGGACACCATATATTTT. V gene TRBV2 combines with J gene TRBJ1-3; TRBD1 matches 7 bases. Germline V gene sequence: CDR1 SNHLY, CDR2 FYNNEI. This CDR3 has 12 residues. Germline trimming cut 8 bases from V and 8 bases from J; bases unmatched to any gene: 6.

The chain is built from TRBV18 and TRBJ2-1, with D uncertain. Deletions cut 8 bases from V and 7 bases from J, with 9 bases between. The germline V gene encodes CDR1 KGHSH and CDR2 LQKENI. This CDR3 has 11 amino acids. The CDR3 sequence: CASQARNEQFF. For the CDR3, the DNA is TGTGCCAGCCAGGCGAGGAATGAGCAGTTCTTC.

CDR3 nucleotides: TGTGCCAGCAGTGAAGCGCGGGGCACCGGGGAGCTGTTTTTT. Its protein product is CASSEARGTGELFF. The chain carries TRBV6-1 and TRBJ2-2; possibly TRBD2 for D (6 bases). The CDR3 extends over 14 amino acids. Trimming pared 0 bases from V and 4 bases from J, leaving 6 bases between. Per the germline V gene, CDR1 is MNHNS and CDR2 is SASEGT.

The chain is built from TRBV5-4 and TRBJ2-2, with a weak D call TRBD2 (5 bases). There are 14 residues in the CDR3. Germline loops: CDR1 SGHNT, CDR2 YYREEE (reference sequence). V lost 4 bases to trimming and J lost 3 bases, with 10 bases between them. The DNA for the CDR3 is TGTGCCAGCAGCACACGGACTGACACCGGGGAGCTGTTTTTT. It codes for CASSTRTDTGELFF. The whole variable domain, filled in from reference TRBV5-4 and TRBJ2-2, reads ETGVTQSPTHLIKTRGQQVTLRCSSQSGHNTVSWYQQALGQGPQFIFQYYREEENGRGNFPPRFSGLQFPNYSSELNVNALELDDSALYLCASSTRTDTGELFFGEGSRLTVL.

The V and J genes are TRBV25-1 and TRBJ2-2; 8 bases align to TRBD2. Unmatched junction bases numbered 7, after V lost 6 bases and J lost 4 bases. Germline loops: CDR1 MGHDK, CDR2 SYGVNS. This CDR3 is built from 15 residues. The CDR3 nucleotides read TGTGCCAGCAGCCCCGGGGGGGGGCGCACCGGGGAGCTGTTTTTT. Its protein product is CASSPGGGRTGELFF.

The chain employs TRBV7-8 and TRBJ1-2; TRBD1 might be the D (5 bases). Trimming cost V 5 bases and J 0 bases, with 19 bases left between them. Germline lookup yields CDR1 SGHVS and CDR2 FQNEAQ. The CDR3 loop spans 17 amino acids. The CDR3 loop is CASSPGRFVGANYGYTF. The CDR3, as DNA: TGTGCCAGCAGCCCGGGACGGTTCGTAGGAGCTAACTATGGCTACACCTTC.

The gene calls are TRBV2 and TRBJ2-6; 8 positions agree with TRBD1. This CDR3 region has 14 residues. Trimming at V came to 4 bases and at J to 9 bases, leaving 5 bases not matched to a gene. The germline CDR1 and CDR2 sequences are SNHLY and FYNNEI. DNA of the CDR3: TGTGCCAGCAGTGGGACAGGGTATGGCAACGTCCTGACTTTC. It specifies CASSGTGYGNVLTF. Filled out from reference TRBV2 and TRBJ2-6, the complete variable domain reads EPEVTQTPSHQVTQMGQEVILRCVPISNHLYFYWYRQILGQKVEFLVSFYNNEISEKSEIFDDQFSVERPDGSNFTLKIRSTKLEDSAMYFCASSGTGYGNVLTFGAGSRLTVL.

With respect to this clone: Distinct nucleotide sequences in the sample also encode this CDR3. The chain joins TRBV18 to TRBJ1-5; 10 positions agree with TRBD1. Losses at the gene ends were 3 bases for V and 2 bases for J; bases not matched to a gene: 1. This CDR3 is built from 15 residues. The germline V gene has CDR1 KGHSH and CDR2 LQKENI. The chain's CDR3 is CASSPDRGGNQPQHF. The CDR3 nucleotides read TGTGCCAGCTCACCGGACAGGGGGGGCAATCAGCCCCAGCATTTT.

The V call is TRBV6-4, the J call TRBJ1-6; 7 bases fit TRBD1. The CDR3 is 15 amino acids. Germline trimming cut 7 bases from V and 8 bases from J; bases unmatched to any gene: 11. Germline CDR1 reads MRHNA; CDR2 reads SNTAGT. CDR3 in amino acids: CASIRDSGGDSPLHF. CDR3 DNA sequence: TGTGCCAGCATCCGGGACAGTGGAGGGGATTCACCCCTCCACTTT.

The chain's CDR3 is CASSFRLAGGETQYF. The CDR3 DNA follows: TGCGCCAGCAGCTTCCGGCTAGCGGGAGGAGAGACCCAGTACTTC. This chain uses TRBV5-1 with TRBJ2-5; 11 nucleotides match TRBD2. CDR3 length equals 15 residues. CDR1 is SGHRS, CDR2 YFSETQ, per germline. V shed 2 bases and J 4 bases; nucleotides not matched to a gene: 4.

CDR3 protein: CASSLVGRGSSYNEQFF. In DNA form, the CDR3 reads TGTGCCAGCAGCTTAGTAGGACGCGGGAGCTCCTACAATGAGCAGTTCTTC. The chain uses TRBV11-3 and TRBJ2-1, with 7 nucleotides matching TRBD2. The CDR3 is 17 residues long. Germline V gene data show CDR1 as SGHNT and CDR2 as YENEEA. The ends lost 1 base at V and 0 bases at J; junction bases unmatched: 6.

In nucleotides, the CDR3 is TGTGCCTGGTCAGCGGGAGTTCTAAATGAGCAGTTCTTC. This sequence encodes CAWSAGVLNEQFF. The rearrangement uses TRBV30 and TRBJ2-1; 8 bases are a match to TRBD2. The length of the CDR3 is 13 residues. Germline lookup yields CDR1 GTSNPN and CDR2 SVGIG (reference sequence). J lost 7 bases, V lost 5 bases, and 7 bases had no gene match. The full variable domain, in which reference TRBV30 and TRBJ2-1 provide the parts outside the CDR3, is SQTIHQWPATLVQPVGSPLSLECTVEGTSNPNLYWYRQAAGRGLQLLFYSVGIGQISSEVPQNLSASRPQDRQFILSSKKLLLSDSGFYLCAWSAGVLNEQFFGPGTRLTVL.

This CDR3 reads CSVQGAGNQPQHF. The CDR3 bases are TGCAGCGTTCAAGGGGCGGGCAATCAGCCCCAGCATTTT. This sequence joins TRBV29-1 and TRBJ1-5; tentatively, D is TRBD1 (5 bases). The CDR3 runs to 13 residues. The germline gives CDR1 SQVTM, CDR2 ANQGSEA. Trimming took 5 bases from V and 2 from J, leaving 10 bases between them.

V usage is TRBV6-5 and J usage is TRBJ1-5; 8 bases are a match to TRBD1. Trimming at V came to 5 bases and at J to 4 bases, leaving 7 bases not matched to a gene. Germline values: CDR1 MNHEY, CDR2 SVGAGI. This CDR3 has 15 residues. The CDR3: CASSRGGQGNQPQHF. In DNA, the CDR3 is TGTGCCAGCAGTAGAGGAGGACAGGGAAATCAGCCCCAGCATTTT.

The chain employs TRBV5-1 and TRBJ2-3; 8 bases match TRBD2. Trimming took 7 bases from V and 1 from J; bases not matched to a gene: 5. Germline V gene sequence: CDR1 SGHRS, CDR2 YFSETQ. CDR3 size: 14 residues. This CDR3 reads CASRSGERTDTQYF. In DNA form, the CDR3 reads TGCGCCAGCCGTAGCGGGGAGCGCACAGATACGCAGTATTTT.

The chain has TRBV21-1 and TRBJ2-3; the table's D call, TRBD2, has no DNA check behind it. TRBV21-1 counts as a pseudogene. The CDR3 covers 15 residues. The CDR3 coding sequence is TGTGCCAGCAGCAAACTGGCGGGAGGGGCTGATACGCAGTATTTT. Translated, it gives CASSKLAGGADTQYF.